These 30 T cell receptor beta chains originate from one sample sequenced in a study of T cells in Graves' hyperthyroidism and ophthalmopathy. The investigators amplified TCR beta CDR3 regions from RNA transcripts. The primer set for the first-round RT-PCR of the TCR CDR3 was HTBI. TCRdb re-analysed the multiplex PCR reads in MiXCR, keeping a single row per CDR3 protein. The profile shows roughly 520,000 distinct CDR3 sequences, less than 25% of them singletons. Sample: blood. These TCRs come from a woman younger than 45 with Graves' ophthalmopathy.

V and J are TRBV6-5 and TRBJ1-1; no reliable D call. The CDR3 is made up of 15 amino acids. V was clipped by 0 bases and J by 6 bases, with 14 bases between them. Germline loops: CDR1 MNHEY, CDR2 SVGAGI. CDR3 in amino acids: CASSYSPYKRSEAFF. The DNA for the CDR3 is TGTGCCAGCAGTTACTCCCCCTACAAGAGGTCTGAAGCTTTCTTT.

The CDR3 here is CASTHGRRRTEAFF. In DNA, the CDR3 is TGTGCCAGCACCCATGGTCGGAGGCGAACTGAAGCTTTCTTT. The V gene is TRBV3-1, the J gene TRBJ1-1, with D uncertain. The CDR3 has 14 amino acids. The ends were cut back, 7 bases at V and 5 bases at J, with 17 bases in the middle. Germline V gives CDR1 LGHDT, CDR2 YNNKEL (reference sequence).

This clonotype was counted ten times or more. The rearrangement uses TRBV2 and TRBJ2-2, with D unresolved. Germline CDR1 is SNHLY and CDR2 is FYNNEI. The CDR3 consists of 12 residues. The V and J ends lost 7 bases and 6 bases respectively, with 9 bases between them. CDR3 sequence reads: CASTVPAGELFF. The CDR3 DNA follows: TGTGCCAGCACCGTACCCGCCGGGGAGCTGTTTTTT.

This clonotype came up many times. Here the CDR3 DNA reads TGTGCCAGCAGCGAGGACAACTCCTACGAGCAGTACTTC. Its translation: CASSEDNSYEQYF. The V call is TRBV6-1, the J call TRBJ2-7, with D tentatively TRBD1 (5 bases). The germline V gene has CDR1 MNHNS and CDR2 SASEGT. Between the trimmed V and J ends, which lost 6 bases and 0 bases, there was a span of 9 bases. The CDR3 spans 13 residues.

V is TRBV5-1 and J is TRBJ2-2; D may be TRBD2 (5 bases). There are 18 residues in the CDR3. Trimming shortened V by 1 base and J by 0 bases, and 16 bases separated the two germline ends. Per germline, CDR1 SGHRS and CDR2 YFSETQ. CDR3 in amino acids: CASSLKVRGHPNTGELFF. For the CDR3, the DNA is TGCGCCAGCAGCTTGAAAGTACGGGGTCATCCGAACACCGGGGAGCTGTTTTTT.

This clonotype was observed many times. This chain joins TRBV6-1 and TRBJ2-5; no definite D call. Germline V gene sequence: CDR1 MNHNS, CDR2 SASEGT. The CDR3 has 12 amino acids. V shed 4 bases and J shed 14 bases, with 17 bases lying between them. CDR3 in amino acids: CASSGDLKTAYF. The CDR3 nucleotides read TGTGCCAGCAGTGGAGACCTCAAGACCGCTTACTTC.

The chain employs TRBV4-1 and TRBJ1-2; a possible D gene is TRBD1 (5 bases). The germline CDR1 and CDR2 sequences are MGHRA and YSYEKL. V gave up 2 bases and J gave up 4 bases, with 8 bases separating them. The length of the CDR3 is 13 residues. The DNA of the CDR3 is TGCGCCAGCAGCCAACGGGACTTCTATGGCTACACCTTC. It yields the protein CASSQRDFYGYTF.

This clonotype was seen a few times. CDR3 DNA sequence: TGCAGTGTCTACTCGGGGGTCGATGGCTACACCTTC. Residues: CSVYSGVDGYTF. V and J are TRBV20-1 and TRBJ1-2; D is possibly TRBD1 (5 bases). CDR1 DFQATT and CDR2 SNEGSKA come from the germline V gene (reference sequence). V was shortened by 7 bases and J by 6 bases, with 15 bases between the two germline ends. The CDR3 sequence is 12 residues long.

This clonotype was observed at least ten times. The V and J genes are TRBV5-6 and TRBJ2-7, with no clear D. The CDR3 has 12 amino acids. V was shortened by 4 bases and J by 3 bases, with 8 bases between the two germline ends. In germline, CDR1 is SGHDT, CDR2 YYEEEE. CDR3 coding DNA: TGTGCCAGCAGCGCCATCGACTACGAGCAGTACTTC. It is translated as CASSAIDYEQYF.

This sequence joins TRBV18 and TRBJ1-1; D is unresolved. Trimming removed 6 bases from V and 4 bases from J, with 12 bases in between. The germline V gene has CDR1 KGHSH and CDR2 LQKENI. This CDR3 spans 13 amino acids. Here the CDR3 DNA reads TGTGCCAGCTCCCCGATGATCAGCACTGAAGCTTTCTTT. Its translation: CASSPMISTEAFF.

This clonotype was detected many times. The rearrangement joins TRBV4-1 to TRBJ1-2; TRBD1 matches at 12 bases. This CDR3 comprises 16 residues. V dropped 3 bases and J dropped 7; count of bases not matched to a gene: 9. The germline V gene has CDR1 MGHRA and CDR2 YSYEKL. The CDR3 DNA follows: TGCGCCAGCAGCCACCCCCAGGGACAGGGGGCTCCTGGCTACACCTTC. Encoded protein: CASSHPQGQGAPGYTF.

The genes are TRBV12-3 or TRBV12-4 and TRBJ2-7; 10 positions agree with TRBD1. The CDR3 is 13 residues long. The V and J ends lost 6 bases and 6 bases, in that order; junction bases with no gene match: 5. The CDR3 protein is CASRGQGHGEQYF. Here the CDR3 DNA reads TGTGCCAGCAGGGGACAGGGGCACGGCGAGCAGTACTTC.

This clonotype was found many times. This sequence joins TRBV28 and TRBJ2-5; TRBD2 matches at 7 bases. V shed 5 bases and J 5 bases; nucleotides not matched to a gene: 8. Germline CDR1 MDHEN, CDR2 SYDVKM. CDR3 length equals 14 residues. The CDR3 spells CASSARSGVETQYF. As DNA, the CDR3 is TGTGCCAGCAGTGCCCGGAGCGGGGTTGAGACCCAGTACTTC.

There are many counts of this clonotype. Since the CDR3 does not end with the conserved phenylalanine or tryptophan, this likely comes from a read error. The chain carries TRBV6-2 or TRBV6-3 and TRBJ1-1; 8 positions match TRBD1. The germline V gene has CDR1 MNHEY and CDR2 SVGEGT. The CDR3 totals 14 residues. With 5 bases clipped from V and 4 bases from J, the junction kept 6 bases outside the gene matches. This chain's CDR3 is CASSGPDRVTEAFS. The CDR3 DNA sequence: TGTGCCAGCAGTGGTCCGGACAGGGTCACTGAAGCTTTCTCT.

V is TRBV20-1 and J is TRBJ2-7, with D possibly being TRBD1 (6 bases). In germline, CDR1 is DFQATT, CDR2 SNEGSKA (reference sequence). Trimming pared 6 bases from V and 1 base from J, leaving 19 bases between. This CDR3 region has 15 residues. For the CDR3, the DNA is TGCAGTGCCGCCTCCACAGGGAACCCTTCCTACGAGCAGTACTTC. Protein sequence: CSAASTGNPSYEQYF.

This clonotype showed up just a few times. The rearrangement links TRBV19 to TRBJ2-2, with a possible D match to TRBD2 (5 bases). Germline V CDR1 and CDR2: LNHDA, SQIVND (reference sequence). The CDR3 has 14 residues. V was trimmed by 8 bases and J by 6 bases, leaving 16 bases between them. The CDR3 DNA follows: TGTGCCAGTTCCCGGGGAGTAATGGCCGGGGAGCTGTTTTTT. It codes for CASSRGVMAGELFF.

This clonotype has only a few counts. The rearrangement links TRBV11-1 to TRBJ2-7; TRBD1 agrees at 8 bases. CDR3 length: 17 amino acids. V lost 5 bases to trimming and J lost 4 bases; unmatched junction nucleotides: 16. Per the germline V gene, CDR1 is SGHAT and CDR2 is FQDESV (reference sequence). The CDR3 reads CASSEDRSTGVGYEQYF. The CDR3 DNA is TGTGCCAGCAGCGAAGACAGATCGACAGGGGTTGGGTACGAGCAGTACTTC.

This clonotype was observed many times. The genes are TRBV7-3 and TRBJ1-2, with D unclear. Germline assignment: CDR1 SGHTA and CDR2 FQGTGA. V was pared by 2 bases and J by 3 bases, with 13 bases between. The length of the CDR3 is 15 residues. CDR3 nucleotides: TGTGCCAGCAGCTTAGTACCGGGTTTTGACTATGGCTACACCTTC. It specifies CASSLVPGFDYGYTF.

At least ten counts were recorded for this clonotype. The chain uses TRBV20-1 and TRBJ1-6; weak D call: TRBD1 (5 bases). Trimming cost V 7 bases and J 7 bases, with 20 bases left between them. The CDR3 consists of 15 residues. CDR1 and CDR2 from the germline V gene are DFQATT and SNEGSKA (reference sequence). DNA for the CDR3: TGCAGTGGGAGGGTCCCCGGGACTGACAATTCACCCCTCCACTTT. It translates to CSGRVPGTDNSPLHF.

There are many counts of this clonotype. The chain couples TRBV12-3 or TRBV12-4 to TRBJ2-6; no clear D. With 6 bases removed from V and 4 bases from J, the gap between germline ends came to 13 bases. CDR3 length equals 15 residues. In DNA form, the CDR3 reads TGTGCCAGCAGCCGACCCGATTGGGGGGCCAACGTCCTGACTTTC. Its translation: CASSRPDWGANVLTF.

This clonotype was observed many times. The chain employs TRBV27 and TRBJ1-6; no clear D gene. CDR3 size: 14 residues. Trimming cost V 6 bases and J 0 bases, with 6 bases left between them. Germline assignment: CDR1 MNHEY and CDR2 SMNVEV (reference sequence). The CDR3 DNA sequence: TGTGCCAGCAGGGGAGGCTCCTATAATTCACCCCTCCACTTT. Its protein product is CASRGGSYNSPLHF.

This clonotype was counted at least ten times. The V gene is TRBV7-2, the J gene TRBJ1-1; D remains unclear. The CDR3 length is 14 residues. V gave up 5 bases and J gave up 3 bases, with 13 bases separating them. Germline CDR1 and CDR2: SGHTA and FQGNSA. The CDR3: CASSPVFGDTEAFF. The CDR3 bases are TGTGCCAGCAGCCCAGTCTTCGGGGACACTGAAGCTTTCTTT. The complete variable domain, with remaining parts taken from reference TRBV7-2 and TRBJ1-1, reads GAGVSQSPSNKVTEKGKDVELRCDPISGHTALYWYRQSLGQGLEFLIYFQGNSAPDKSGLPSDRFSAERTGGSVSTLTIQRTQQEDSAVYLCASSPVFGDTEAFFGQGTRLTVV.

This clonotype was detected ten times or more. J is TRBJ1-2 and V is TRBV25-1; TRBD1 matches 7 bases. Trimming at V came to 1 base and at J to 1 base, leaving 12 bases not matched to a gene. CDR3 size: 18 residues. Germline V gives CDR1 MGHDK, CDR2 SYGVNS. CDR3 in DNA: TGTGCCAGCAGTGAATCGACCCCCCGACAGGGCGTTAACTATGGCTACACCTTC. It encodes CASSESTPRQGVNYGYTF.

This clonotype was detected ten times or more. The V gene is TRBV28, the J gene TRBJ1-2, with 10 bases matching TRBD1. The CDR3 is 13 amino acids. V trimming: 6 bases; J trimming: 8 bases; junction bases outside the gene matches: 6. The germline V gene encodes CDR1 MDHEN and CDR2 SYDVKM. The CDR3 loop reads CASRSGTGVGYTF. As DNA, the CDR3 is TGTGCCAGCAGATCCGGGACAGGGGTGGGCTACACCTTC.

The chain uses TRBV13 and TRBJ2-5; 7 nucleotides line up with TRBD1. This CDR3 region has 17 residues. Germline assignment: CDR1 PRHDT and CDR2 FYEKMQ (reference sequence). The trim removed 0 bases at V and 5 bases at J, leaving 12 bases unmatched. CDR3 bases: TGTGCCAGCAGCTTAGGCCGAGGACAGGAGTTGAAGGAGACCCAGTACTTC. Residues: CASSLGRGQELKETQYF.

The rearrangement uses TRBV24-1 and TRBJ1-2; D is possibly TRBD1 (6 bases). Per the germline V gene, CDR1 is KGHDR and CDR2 is SFDVKD. This CDR3 spans 14 amino acids. V was pared by 12 bases and J by 5 bases, with 21 bases between. In nucleotides, the CDR3 is TGTGCCTCAATCCGCCCGGGACACCCTTATGGCTACACCTTC. Amino acids: CASIRPGHPYGYTF.

At least ten counts were recorded for this clonotype. The chain is built from TRBV6-5 and TRBJ2-5; D is possibly TRBD1 (6 bases). CDR1 is MNHEY and CDR2 is SVGAGI in the germline V gene. Trimming took off 0 bases at V and 3 bases at J, with 8 bases between the two ends. This CDR3 spans 14 amino acids. CDR3 residues: CASSYSWDKETQYF. CDR3 bases: TGTGCCAGCAGTTACTCGTGGGACAAAGAGACCCAGTACTTC.

This clonotype has only a few counts. The chain couples TRBV29-1 to TRBJ1-2, with TRBD1 matching over 10 bases. The germline CDR1 and CDR2 sequences are SQVTM and ANQGSEA. V lost 6 bases and J lost 2; bases outside the gene matches: 9. CDR3 length: 15 residues. The CDR3 DNA is TGCAGCGTGGGGGGGACGGGACAGGGGAACTATGGCTACACCTTC. It yields the protein CSVGGTGQGNYGYTF.

This clonotype was counted many times. This rearrangement joins TRBV6-1 to TRBJ1-2; D is unresolved. There are 13 residues in the CDR3. Trimming took 7 bases from V and 7 from J, leaving 16 bases between them. The V gene's germline CDR1 is MNHNS and CDR2 SASEGT. CDR3: CASIGLLFFGYTF. The CDR3 DNA sequence: TGTGCCAGCATCGGGCTCTTATTCTTTGGCTACACCTTC.

This clonotype was detected only once. This rearrangement joins TRBV4-1 to TRBJ2-2, with TRBD1 identical over 9 bases. Germline V gene sequence: CDR1 MGHRA, CDR2 YSYEKL. The CDR3 has 14 residues. The V gene end was trimmed by 3 bases and the J gene end by 6 bases; junction bases not matched to a gene: 2. The CDR3 DNA sequence: TGCGCCAGCAGCCAGAGACAGGGGGCCGGGGAGCTGTTTTTT. As protein: CASSQRQGAGELFF.